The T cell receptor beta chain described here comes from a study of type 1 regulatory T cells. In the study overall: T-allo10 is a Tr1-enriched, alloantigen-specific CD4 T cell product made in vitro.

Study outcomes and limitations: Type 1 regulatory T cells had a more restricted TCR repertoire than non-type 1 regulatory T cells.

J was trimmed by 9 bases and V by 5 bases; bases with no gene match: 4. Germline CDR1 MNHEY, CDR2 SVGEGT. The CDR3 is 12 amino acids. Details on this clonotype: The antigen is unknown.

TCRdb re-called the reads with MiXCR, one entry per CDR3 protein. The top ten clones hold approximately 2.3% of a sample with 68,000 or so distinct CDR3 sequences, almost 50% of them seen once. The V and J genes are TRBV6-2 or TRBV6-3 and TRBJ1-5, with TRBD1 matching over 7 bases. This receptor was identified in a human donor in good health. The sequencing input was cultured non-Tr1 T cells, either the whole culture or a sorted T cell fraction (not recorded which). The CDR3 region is CASSTGDRPQHF. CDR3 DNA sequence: TGTGCCAGCAGTACAGGGGATAGGCCCCAGCATTTT.